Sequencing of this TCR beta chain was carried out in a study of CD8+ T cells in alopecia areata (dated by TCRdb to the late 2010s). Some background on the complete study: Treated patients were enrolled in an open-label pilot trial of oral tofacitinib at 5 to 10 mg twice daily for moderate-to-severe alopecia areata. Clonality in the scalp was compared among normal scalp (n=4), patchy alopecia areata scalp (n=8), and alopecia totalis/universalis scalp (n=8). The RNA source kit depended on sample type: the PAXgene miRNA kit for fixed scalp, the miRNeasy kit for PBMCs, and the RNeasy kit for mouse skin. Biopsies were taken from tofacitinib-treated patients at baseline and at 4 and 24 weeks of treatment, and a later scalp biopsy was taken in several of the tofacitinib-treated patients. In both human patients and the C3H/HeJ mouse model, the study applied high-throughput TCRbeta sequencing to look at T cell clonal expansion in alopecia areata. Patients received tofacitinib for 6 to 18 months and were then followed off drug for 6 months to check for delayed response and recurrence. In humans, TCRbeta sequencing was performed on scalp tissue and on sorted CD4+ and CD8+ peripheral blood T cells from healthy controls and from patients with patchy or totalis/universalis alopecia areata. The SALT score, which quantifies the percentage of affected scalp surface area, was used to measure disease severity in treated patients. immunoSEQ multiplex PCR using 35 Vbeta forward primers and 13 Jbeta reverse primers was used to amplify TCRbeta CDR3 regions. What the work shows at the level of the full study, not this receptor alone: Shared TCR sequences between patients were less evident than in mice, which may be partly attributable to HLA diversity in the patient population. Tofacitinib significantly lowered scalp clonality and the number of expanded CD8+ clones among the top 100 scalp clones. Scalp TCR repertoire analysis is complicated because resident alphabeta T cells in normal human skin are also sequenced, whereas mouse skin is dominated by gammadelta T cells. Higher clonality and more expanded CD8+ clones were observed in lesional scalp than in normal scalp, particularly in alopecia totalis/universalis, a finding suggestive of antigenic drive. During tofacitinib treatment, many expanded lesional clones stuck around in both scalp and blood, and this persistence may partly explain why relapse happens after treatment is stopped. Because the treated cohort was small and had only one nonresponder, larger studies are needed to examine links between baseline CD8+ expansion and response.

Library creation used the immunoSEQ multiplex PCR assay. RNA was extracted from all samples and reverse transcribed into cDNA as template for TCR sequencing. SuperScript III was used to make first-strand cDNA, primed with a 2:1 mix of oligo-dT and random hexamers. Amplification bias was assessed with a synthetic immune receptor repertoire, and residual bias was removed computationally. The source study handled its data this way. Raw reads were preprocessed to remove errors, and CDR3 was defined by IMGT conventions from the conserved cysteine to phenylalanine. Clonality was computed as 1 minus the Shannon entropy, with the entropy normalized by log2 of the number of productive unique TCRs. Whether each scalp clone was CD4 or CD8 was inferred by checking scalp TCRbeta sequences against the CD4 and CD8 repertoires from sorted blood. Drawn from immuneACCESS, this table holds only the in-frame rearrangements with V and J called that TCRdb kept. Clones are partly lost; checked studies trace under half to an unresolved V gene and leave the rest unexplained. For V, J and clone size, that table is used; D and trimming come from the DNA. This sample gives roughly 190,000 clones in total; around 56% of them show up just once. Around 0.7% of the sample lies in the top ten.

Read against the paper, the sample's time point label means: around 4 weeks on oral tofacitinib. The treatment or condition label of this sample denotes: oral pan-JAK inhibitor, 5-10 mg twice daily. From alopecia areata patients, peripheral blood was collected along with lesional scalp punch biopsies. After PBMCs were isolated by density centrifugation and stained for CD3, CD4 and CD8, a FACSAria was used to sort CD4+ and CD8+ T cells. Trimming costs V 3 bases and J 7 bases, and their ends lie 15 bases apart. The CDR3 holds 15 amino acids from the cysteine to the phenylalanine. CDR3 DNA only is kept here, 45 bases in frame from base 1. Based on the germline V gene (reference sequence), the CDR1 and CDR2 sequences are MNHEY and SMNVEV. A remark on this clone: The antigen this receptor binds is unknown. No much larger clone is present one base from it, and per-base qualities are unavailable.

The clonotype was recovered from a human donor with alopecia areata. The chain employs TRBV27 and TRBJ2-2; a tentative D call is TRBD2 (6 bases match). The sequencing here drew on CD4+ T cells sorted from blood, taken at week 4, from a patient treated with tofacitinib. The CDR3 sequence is CASSFGGRRGGELFF. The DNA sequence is TGTGCCAGCAGTTTCGGAGGGAGGAGAGGCGGGGAGCTGTTTTTT.